This entry is about one T cell receptor beta chain. Its antigen remains unidentified. This sample includes further DNA sequences coding for the same CDR3. These data belong to a study of shared clonotypes between healthy human individuals. About the research overall: Every donor yielded three CD4 naive, three CD4 memory, two CD8 naive and one CD8 memory plate. Study-level points and caveats: Generation of non-shared clonotypes was less probable than generation of clonotypes shared by all four donors. Clonotypes that were shared across a handful of donors made up around 5% of naive CD4 clonotypes.

The CDR3 is 11 residues long. Germline values: CDR1 SGDLS, CDR2 YYNGEE. The V end lost 5 bases, the J end lost 10 bases, and 9 bases lay between the germline ends. Terminally differentiated effector memory CD45RA+ cells were excluded from the naive CD8 cells, which were CD45RO-negative and positively selected for CCR7. The study enrolled healthy HIV-negative adults without recent acute infections or vaccinations as donors. Profiling relied on immunoSEQ multiplex PCR, and the TCRdb table lists in-frame clones only, not all of them. This sample has around 650,000 clones, with about 95% found just once.

This clonotype was sampled from a woman in her 30s in good health. The sample comprised naive CD8+ T cells sorted from blood. The V and J genes are TRBV9 and TRBJ2-2; D is perhaps TRBD2 (6 bases). CDR3 sequence: CASSGGPELFF. Here the CDR3 DNA reads TGTGCCAGCAGTGGAGGGCCGGAGCTGTTTTTT.